This T cell receptor beta chain stems from a study of OX40 agonist ivuxolimab in advanced cancers. Overall study context: Subjects had a mean age of around 60 years, with a range of 23 to 79; around 84% were male. Partial responses were recorded for three patients, including one with hepatocellular carcinoma and two with cutaneous melanoma.

Libraries were prepared by immunoSEQ multiplex PCR; TCRdb keeps only in-frame clonotypes and omits some of them. The sample lists roughly 42,000 clones; 70% to 90% were seen once. This CDR3 comprises 16 residues. Germline loops: CDR1 SEHNR, CDR2 FQNEAQ (reference sequence). Trimming shortened V by 5 bases and J by 6 bases, and 21 bases separated the two germline ends. Autoimmune disease history or systemic immunosuppression excluded patients. This sequence originates from an adult with an advanced solid tumor such as melanoma, head and neck, liver or kidney cancer. The sequenced sample was CD4+ or CD8+ T cells sorted from blood, obtained in a trial of the OX40 agonist ivuxolimab. This rearrangement joins TRBV7-9 to TRBJ2-3, with a weak D call TRBD1 (6 bases). The CDR3 loop is CASSRGHEGVYDTQYF. CDR3 in DNA: TGTGCCAGCAGCCGGGGCCACGAGGGGGTTTATGATACGCAGTATTTT.